This TCR beta chain was identified during a study of T cell repertoires in cytomegalovirus infection. Across the whole study: In public TCR beta signatures, there were indications of both CMV infection and matching HLA type.

V was shortened by 5 bases and J by 2 bases, with 12 bases between the two germline ends. CDR3 size: 14 residues. A note on this clonotype: Its target is unknown.

Study outcomes and limitations: People with CMV and the relevant HLA were identified by cumulative public TCR beta family frequency. HLA-C-restricted, CMV-specific TCR beta clonotypes were dominant ex vivo.

TCRdb independently ran MiXCR on the reads; one entry per CDR3 protein. Of about 200,000 distinct CDR3 sequences detected, approximately 9.7% appear once; the ten largest clones hold roughly 4.8%. This TCR derives from a human donor in good health (CMV status not recorded). Some clones in this sample may be carry-over from other donors' samples. The sequencing sample was made of PBMCs. This chain joins TRBV12-3 or TRBV12-4 and TRBJ1-2; no clear D gene. Here the CDR3 reads CASSPGVGNYGYTF. The CDR3 DNA sequence: TGTGCCAGCAGTCCGGGAGTTGGGAACTATGGCTACACCTTC.